The rows below give T cell receptor beta chains drawn from one sample of a study of blood T cell repertoires in COVID-19. Assay: immunoSEQ multiplex PCR; the TCRdb copy retains only in-frame clones and omits some. The sample includes roughly 69,000 clones, under 85% seen only once; the top ten take about an eighth. Sequenced material: peripheral blood. The origin of the receptors is a man aged 45-65 years with COVID-19, enrolled during active disease. Both conserved end residues are part of each CDR3. D genes are given only for firm matches. Size values are once, few and many counts, or a class for expanded clones, and some rows have none.

D gene	V gene	J gene	clone size	CDR3 protein	CDR3 DNA
TRBD1	TRBV24-1	TRBJ2-1	.	CATSDSGQGKNEQFF	TGTGCCACCAGTGATTCGGGACAGGGGAAGAATGAGCAGTTCTTC
.	TRBV21-1	TRBJ2-1	.	CASSKAPGQDNEQFF	TGTGCCAGCAGCAAAGCGCCGGGACAGGACAATGAGCAGTTCTTC
TRBD1	TRBV6-1	TRBJ1-1	.	CASREDRGPTLNTEAFF	TGTGCCAGCAGAGAAGACAGGGGGCCGACCTTGAACACTGAAGCTTTCTTT
.	TRBV27	TRBJ1-5	.	CASSLFAAGGQPQHF	TGTGCCAGCAGTTTATTCGCGGCCGGGGGTCAGCCCCAGCATTTT
.	TRBV12-5	TRBJ1-5	few	CASGLEGGQPQHF	TGTGCTAGTGGTCTCGAAGGGGGACAGCCCCAGCATTTT
.	TRBV7-9	TRBJ1-5	.	CASSPLGGATGNQPQHF	TGTGCCAGCAGCCCCCTTGGAGGAGCAACGGGCAATCAGCCCCAGCATTTT
.	TRBV10-1	TRBJ2-3	.	CASSTGGSAQYF	TGCGCCAGCAGTACGGGGGGCAGCGCGCAGTATTTT
TRBD2	TRBV6-1	TRBJ2-7	.	CASSDTTWTSGDEQYF	TGTGCCAGCAGTGACACTACTTGGACTAGCGGGGACGAGCAGTACTTC
TRBD1	TRBV7-7	TRBJ2-5	.	CASSVRQGVGSRETQYF	TGTGCCAGCAGCGTCAGACAGGGAGTGGGGTCAAGAGAGACCCAGTACTTC
.	TRBV6-2/TRBV6-3	TRBJ1-6	.	CASSYVANSPLHF	TGTGCCAGCAGTTACGTGGCAAATTCACCCCTCCACTTT
TRBD1	TRBV27	TRBJ1-2	.	CASSFLGTGDRGYTF	TGTGCCAGCAGTTTCCTCGGGACAGGGGATAGGGGCTACACCTTC
TRBD2	TRBV6-5	TRBJ2-5	.	CASSYQRGGETQYF	TGTGCCAGCAGTTACCAGCGGGGGGGAGAGACCCAGTACTTC
.	TRBV18	TRBJ2-2	.	CASSPGATKTGELFF	TGTGCCAGCTCACCCGGAGCTACGAAGACCGGGGAGCTGTTTTTT
TRBD2	TRBV3-1/TRBV3-2	TRBJ2-5	.	CASSQVRGGYMKTQYF	TGTGCCAGCAGCCAAGTTCGCGGGGGATATATGAAGACCCAGTACTTC
TRBD2	TRBV7-8	TRBJ2-5	.	CASSRGGQETQYF	TGTGCCAGCAGCCGCGGGGGCCAAGAGACCCAGTACTTC
.	TRBV11-2	TRBJ2-3	.	CASSDSGDTQYF	TGTGCCAGCAGCGACTCTGGAGATACGCAGTATTTT
.	TRBV12-3/TRBV12-4	TRBJ1-3	few	CASSGGNTIYF	TGTGCCAGCAGCGGTGGAAACACCATATATTTT
.	TRBV30	TRBJ1-2	.	CAWNGGNYGYTF	TGTGCCTGGAACGGGGGTAACTATGGCTACACCTTC
TRBD1	TRBV5-4	TRBJ2-7	.	CASSSGQGGKKNEQYF	TGTGCCAGCAGCTCGGGACAGGGTGGAAAGAAAAACGAGCAGTACTTC
.	TRBV14	TRBJ1-3	.	CASSQVRTISGNTIYF	TGTGCCAGCAGCCAAGTACGGACTATATCTGGAAACACCATATATTTT
TRBD2	TRBV4-2	TRBJ2-3	.	CASSQDRASGASDTQYF	TGTGCCAGCAGCCAAGATCGGGCTAGCGGGGCCTCAGATACGCAGTATTTT
TRBD1	TRBV11-1	TRBJ2-3	.	CASSFPRTGAIDTQYF	TGTGCCAGCAGCTTTCCAAGGACAGGGGCAATAGATACGCAGTATTTT
TRBD2	TRBV7-2	TRBJ2-5	.	CASSLRGGRETQYF	TGTGCCAGCAGCTTGCGGGGGGGCCGAGAGACCCAGTACTTC
.	TRBV9	TRBJ2-7	.	CASSVGPSGVSHEQYF	TGTGCCAGCAGCGTAGGTCCTTCAGGGGTTTCCCACGAGCAGTACTTC
.	TRBV14	TRBJ1-2	few	CASSPGTNYGYTF	TGTGCCAGCAGTCCGGGGACTAACTATGGCTACACCTTC
.	TRBV30	TRBJ2-5	.	CAWSVAQETQYF	TGTGCCTGGAGTGTAGCTCAAGAGACCCAGTACTTC
.	TRBV19	TRBJ2-3	.	CASSIRAGGTDTQYF	TGTGCCAGTAGTATACGAGCAGGGGGCACAGATACGCAGTATTTT
TRBD1	TRBV7-6	TRBJ2-7	.	CASSSGTGGEQYF	TGTGCCAGCAGCTCCGGGACAGGGGGCGAGCAGTACTTC
.	TRBV6-5	TRBJ2-1	.	CASSTARNSYNEQFF	TGTGCCAGCAGCACCGCCCGTAACTCATACAATGAGCAGTTCTTC
.	TRBV1	TRBJ2-2	.	CTSSQETGDTGELFF	TGCACCAGCAGCCAAGAAACAGGGGACACCGGGGAGCTGTTTTTT
TRBD2	TRBV3-1/TRBV3-2	TRBJ2-1	.	CASSHRDYNFNEQFF	TGTGCCAGCAGCCACCGGGACTACAACTTCAATGAGCAGTTCTTC
TRBD1	TRBV6-4	TRBJ2-7	.	CASSDMTGSEQYF	TGTGCCAGCAGTGACATGACAGGGTCCGAGCAGTACTTC
.	TRBV4-2	TRBJ2-7	.	CASSQRTGGRPGGEQYF	TGTGCCAGCAGCCAAAGGACGGGGGGCCGACCCGGAGGCGAGCAGTACTTC
TRBD1	TRBV6-5	TRBJ1-3	.	CASRTGQSSGNTIYF	TGTGCCAGCAGGACAGGGCAAAGCTCTGGAAACACCATATATTTT
TRBD1	TRBV20-1	TRBJ1-4	.	CSASPSQGSFNEKLFF	TGCAGTGCTAGTCCCTCACAGGGGTCTTTTAATGAAAAACTGTTTTTT
.	TRBV7-3	TRBJ1-1	.	CASSLTQNTEAFF	TGTGCCAGCAGCCTAACACAGAACACTGAAGCTTTCTTT
.	TRBV24-1	TRBJ1-2	.	CATCGQEGNYGYTF	TGTGCCACCTGTGGCCAGGAAGGTAACTATGGCTACACCTTC
.	TRBV5-4	TRBJ1-1	few	CASSLGWRLNTEAFF	TGTGCCAGCAGCTTGGGTTGGAGACTGAACACTGAAGCTTTCTTT
.	TRBV9	TRBJ2-1	once	CASSGGRYNEQFF	TGTGCCAGCAGCGGCGGCCGTTACAATGAGCAGTTCTTC
.	TRBV2	TRBJ1-5	.	CASSEIPGGNQPQHF	TGTGCCAGCAGTGAAATCCCGGGAGGCAATCAGCCCCAGCATTTT
TRBD2	TRBV25-1	TRBJ2-3	.	CASSEYPSGGHTDTQYF	TGTGCCAGCAGTGAGTACCCTAGCGGGGGGCACACAGATACGCAGTATTTT
TRBD2	TRBV4-1	TRBJ2-1	.	CASSQDPSGMHNEQFF	TGCGCCAGCAGCCAAGATCCCAGCGGGATGCACAATGAGCAGTTCTTC
.	TRBV19	TRBJ2-6	.	CASSIDGGMGGANVLTF	TGTGCCAGTAGTATAGATGGGGGGATGGGGGGGGCCAACGTCCTGACTTTC
TRBD1	TRBV10-3	TRBJ2-7	once	CAISGGQVGWEQYF	TGTGCCATCAGTGGGGGACAGGTGGGTTGGGAGCAGTACTTC